These 28 T cell receptor beta chains originate from one sample sequenced in a study of PD-L1 blockade in urothelial cancer (dated by TCRdb to 2017 to 2019). The library was obtained by the immunoSEQ multiplex PCR assay. TCRdb limited this immuneACCESS table to in-frame rearrangements with V and J called. A share of clones is missing; checked studies link under half to unresolved V genes, and the rest is unexplained. The sample data list approximately 79,000 clones, and about 82% of these were observed just once. The leading ten clones occupy 6.7% of the sample. The time point label, read with the paper, signifies: pretreatment peripheral blood. The sample here was PBMCs, taken around atezolizumab (anti-PD-L1) treatment. Every receptor here comes from a man aged 40-55 years with urothelial cancer.

The rearrangement links TRBV7-3 to TRBJ1-1, with a possible D match to TRBD1 (6 bases). The CDR3 contains 13 residues. V was shortened by 6 bases and J by 1 base, with 9 bases between the two germline ends. The germline CDR1 and CDR2 sequences are SGHTA and FQGTGA. The CDR3 DNA reads TGTGCCAGCAGGCTACAGGGGAACACTGAAGCTTTCTTT. Translating gives CASRLQGNTEAFF.

The CDR3 loop reads CASTASRPLSGYTF. CDR3 DNA: TGTGCCAGCACAGCGAGTCGGCCCTTGAGTGGCTACACCTTC. This chain connects TRBV21-1 to TRBJ1-2. TRBV21-1 is termed a pseudogene. This CDR3 spans 14 amino acids.

This rearrangement joins TRBV5-1 to TRBJ2-2; D remains unclear. Germline V gene data show CDR1 as SGHRS and CDR2 as YFSETQ. The V gene lost 0 bases and the J gene lost 8 bases, with 2 bases spanning the gap. The CDR3 length is 11 residues. The DNA for the CDR3 is TGCGCCAGCAGCTTGGCGGGGGAGCTGTTTTTT. It codes for CASSLAGELFF.

The table lists this clone with a count of one. In DNA, the CDR3 is TGTGCCAACAGGACCAGGGGAAAGGAAAAACTGTTTTTT. Protein sequence: CANRTRGKEKLFF. V gene TRBV28 combines with J gene TRBJ1-4; possible D gene TRBD1, 6 bases. V was shortened by 10 bases and J by 8 bases, with 17 bases between the two germline ends. Germline values: CDR1 MDHEN, CDR2 SYDVKM. This CDR3 comprises 13 residues.

The rearrangement joins TRBV4-3 to TRBJ2-1; D is undetermined. CDR3 length: 12 amino acids. CDR1 is LGHNA, CDR2 YSLEER, per germline. The ends were cut back, 4 bases at V and 6 bases at J, with 7 bases in the middle. The CDR3 region is CASSLIPNEQFF. For the CDR3, the DNA is TGCGCCAGCAGCCTAATTCCCAATGAGCAGTTCTTC.

This clone is a singleton in its sample. V gene TRBV6-1 combines with J gene TRBJ2-1; 10 bases fit TRBD2. Germline CDR1 reads MNHNS; CDR2 reads SASEGT. The CDR3 spans 12 residues. The ends lost 11 bases at V and 8 bases at J; junction bases unmatched: 6. CDR3 residues: CAASGRADEQFF. The CDR3 DNA reads as TGTGCCGCCAGCGGGAGGGCCGATGAGCAGTTCTTC.

This clone has a single count. The chain combines TRBV10-3 with TRBJ2-3; D is undetermined. Germline V CDR1 and CDR2: ENHRY, SYGVKD. V lost 4 bases to trimming and J lost 6 bases, with 8 bases between them. The CDR3 consists of 12 residues. CDR3 sequence reads: CAISATRDTQYF. The DNA of the CDR3 is TGTGCCATCAGTGCAACCAGGGATACGCAGTATTTT.

The genes are TRBV6-5 and TRBJ2-1; TRBD2 might be the D (5 bases). Germline-derived CDR1 and CDR2 are MNHEY and SVGAGI. V dropped 0 bases and J dropped 7 bases, with 7 bases sitting between them. CDR3 length: 13 residues. In DNA, the CDR3 is TGTGCCAGCAGTTACTCGGGAGAAAATGAGCAGTTCTTC. It encodes CASSYSGENEQFF.

This chain connects TRBV5-6 to TRBJ2-1, with 12 positions matching TRBD1. Trimming at V came to 0 bases and at J to 7 bases, leaving 5 bases not matched to a gene. Germline-derived CDR1 and CDR2 are SGHDT and YYEEEE. This CDR3 region has 16 residues. CDR3 amino acids: CASSLVGTGGRNEQFF. As DNA, the CDR3 is TGTGCCAGCAGCTTGGTAGGGACAGGGGGCAGGAATGAGCAGTTCTTC.

V usage is TRBV28 and J usage is TRBJ2-6, with D perhaps matching TRBD1 (5 bases). The CDR3 is 18 residues long. V was pared by 4 bases and J by 0 bases, with 16 bases between. In germline, CDR1 is MDHEN, CDR2 SYDVKM. DNA of the CDR3: TGTGCCAGCAGTTCGGGCAGGGCCTTCCGCTCTGGGGCCAACGTCCTGACTTTC. It is translated as CASSSGRAFRSGANVLTF. The full variable domain, with the rest looked up from reference TRBV28 and TRBJ2-6, is DVKVTQSSRYLVKRTGEKVFLECVQDMDHENMFWYRQDPGLGLRLIYFSYDVKMKEKGDIPEGYSVSREKKERFSLILESASTNQTSMYLCASSSGRAFRSGANVLTFGAGSRLTVL.

This chain links TRBV19 with TRBJ2-1, with unresolved D. Germline values: CDR1 LNHDA, CDR2 SQIVND (reference sequence). Trimming took off 3 bases at V and 5 bases at J, with 14 bases between the two ends. The CDR3 totals 15 residues. The CDR3 loop is CASSILLYPNNEQFF. CDR3 nucleotides: TGTGCCAGTAGTATTCTACTTTACCCAAACAATGAGCAGTTCTTC.

The chain employs TRBV25-1 and TRBJ2-3; 7 bases line up with TRBD1. The ends lost 6 bases at V and 2 bases at J; junction bases unmatched: 8. There are 15 residues in the CDR3. Germline V gene lookup returns CDR1 MGHDK and CDR2 SYGVNS. CDR3 sequence (DNA): TGTGCCAGCAGGGGTGCCGGGACAGACACAGATACGCAGTATTTT. As protein: CASRGAGTDTDTQYF.

The chain couples TRBV5-1 to TRBJ2-5, with 8 bases aligning to TRBD2. From germline, CDR1 is SGHRS and CDR2 YFSETQ. V dropped 7 bases and J dropped 1; count of bases not matched to a gene: 12. The CDR3 consists of 16 residues. CDR3 bases: TGCGCCAGCTCACTGGGGCCGGCGGGAGGCCAAGAGACCCAGTACTTC. Translated: CASSLGPAGGQETQYF.

The chain recombines TRBV28 with TRBJ1-1; 8 bases align to TRBD1. The junction had 8 bases not matched to a gene; V was cut back by 7 bases and J by 1 base. The CDR3 is 15 amino acids. Germline CDR1 and CDR2: MDHEN and SYDVKM. In DNA, the CDR3 is TGTGCCAGCACCACTTATGGACAGGGGAACACTGAAGCTTTCTTT. Protein: CASTTYGQGNTEAFF.

This chain uses TRBV29-1 with TRBJ1-3, with 8 positions matching TRBD1. There are 12 residues in the CDR3. CDR1 and CDR2 (germline): SQVTM, ANQGSEA. J lost 6 bases, V lost 7 bases, and 5 bases had no gene match. CDR3 in DNA: TGCAGCGCCCGGGACAGGATAAACACCATATATTTT. Protein product: CSARDRINTIYF. Variable domain in full (rest from reference TRBV29-1 and TRBJ1-3): SAVISQKPSRDICQRGTSLTIQCQVDSQVTMMFWYRQQPGQSLTLIATANQGSEATYESGFVIDKFPISRPNLTFSTLTVSNMSPEDSSIYLCSARDRINTIYFGEGSWLTVV.

The chain recombines TRBV10-3 with TRBJ2-5; D unresolved. V lost 0 bases and J lost 7, with 15 bases in between. Germline CDR1 is ENHRY and CDR2 is SYGVKD. CDR3 length equals 15 residues. The CDR3 here is CAISESGAHRATQYF. The CDR3 DNA reads as TGTGCCATCAGTGAGTCGGGCGCCCACCGTGCGACCCAGTACTTC.

The gene calls are TRBV11-3 and TRBJ2-7; 7 bases line up with TRBD2. J gave up 5 bases and V 5 bases, and 3 bases lay outside the gene matches. The CDR3 has 12 residues. Per the germline V gene, CDR1 is SGHNT and CDR2 is YENEEA. CDR3 nucleotides: TGTGCCAGCAGCGATGCGGGGGACGAGCAGTACTTC. Its translation: CASSDAGDEQYF. The whole variable domain, remainder taken from reference TRBV11-3 and TRBJ2-7, is EAGVVQSPRYKIIEKKQPVAFWCNPISGHNTLYWYLQNLGQGPELLIRYENEEAVDDSQLPKDRFSAERLKGVDSTLKIQPAELGDSAVYLCASSDAGDEQYFGPGTRLTVT.

This sequence joins TRBV6-5 and TRBJ2-7, with D possibly matching TRBD2 (6 bases). CDR1 is MNHEY and CDR2 is SVGAGI in the germline V gene. V dropped 2 bases and J dropped 0 bases, with 11 bases sitting between them. The CDR3 is 15 amino acids. In DNA, the CDR3 is TGTGCCAGCAGTTACCCTACCGGGAGCTCCTACGAGCAGTACTTC. Translated: CASSYPTGSSYEQYF.

The V gene is TRBV28, the J gene TRBJ1-4, with 9 bases fitting TRBD1. Per germline, CDR1 MDHEN and CDR2 SYDVKM. The J segment lost 6 bases and the V segment lost 5 bases, leaving 7 bases of the junction unmatched. The CDR3 totals 15 residues. CDR3 DNA sequence: TGTGCCAGCAGTCTAACAGGGGGCGGTTATGAAAAACTGTTTTTT. Amino acid sequence: CASSLTGGGYEKLFF. Using reference TRBV28 and TRBJ1-4 for the parts outside the CDR3, the full variable domain is DVKVTQSSRYLVKRTGEKVFLECVQDMDHENMFWYRQDPGLGLRLIYFSYDVKMKEKGDIPEGYSVSREKKERFSLILESASTNQTSMYLCASSLTGGGYEKLFFGSGTQLSVL.

This clone has a handful of counts. J is TRBJ2-7 and V is TRBV30; 8 bases align to TRBD2. From germline, CDR1 is GTSNPN and CDR2 SVGIG (reference sequence). The CDR3 is 11 amino acids. The junction had 6 bases not matched to a gene; V was cut back by 7 bases and J by 7 bases. CDR3 sequence: CASGRANEQYF. DNA for the CDR3: TGTGCCTCCGGGAGGGCCAATGAGCAGTACTTC. The entire variable domain, with the rest obtained from reference TRBV30 and TRBJ2-7, is as follows: SQTIHQWPATLVQPVGSPLSLECTVEGTSNPNLYWYRQAAGRGLQLLFYSVGIGQISSEVPQNLSASRPQDRQFILSSKKLLLSDSGFYLCASGRANEQYFGPGTRLTVT.

The chain carries TRBV7-2 and TRBJ2-7, with 7 bases fitting TRBD1. CDR3 length: 15 amino acids. Trimming took 1 base from V and 4 from J; bases not matched to a gene: 7. The V gene's germline CDR1 is SGHTA and CDR2 FQGNSA. The CDR3 loop is CASSLVGDRGYEQYF. CDR3 DNA: TGTGCCAGCAGCTTAGTCGGGGACAGAGGTTACGAGCAGTACTTC.

The rearrangement uses TRBV4-1 and TRBJ2-1; possibly TRBD1 for D (6 bases). CDR3 length: 14 residues. Per the germline V gene, CDR1 is MGHRA and CDR2 is YSYEKL. Trimming took 3 bases from V and 5 from J, leaving 11 bases between them. The CDR3 nucleotides are TGCGCCAGCAGCCAGCTCCGGGACAACAATGAGCAGTTCTTC. Translation gives CASSQLRDNNEQFF.

The rearrangement uses TRBV7-2 and TRBJ1-5, with D maybe TRBD1 (6 bases). The CDR3 is 15 residues long. Trimming took 5 bases from V and 4 from J, leaving 15 bases between them. Germline loops: CDR1 SGHTA, CDR2 FQGNSA. CDR3 sequence reads: CASSAQGPVNQPQHF. Written as DNA, the CDR3 is TGTGCCAGCAGCGCACAGGGACCGGTTAATCAGCCCCAGCATTTT.

For this clone: Sequence at one end of the junction differs from germline and may be a read error. This specimen includes other DNA sequences encoding the same CDR3. The J gene is TRBJ1-5, the V gene TRBV25-1; D possibly corresponds to TRBD1 (6 bases). CDR3 length: 16 residues. Germline CDR1 is MGHDK and CDR2 is SYGVNS. CDR3 amino acids: CASSEGFGQSNQPQHF. CDR3 bases: TGTGCCAGCAGTGAAGGCTTCGGACAGAGCAATCAGCCCCAACATTTT.

In this sample, this clone turned up a few times. The chain joins TRBV4-1 to TRBJ2-7; a weak D match, TRBD2 (5 bases). CDR1 and CDR2 (germline): MGHRA, YSYEKL. The CDR3 length is 15 residues. Trimming cost V 2 bases and J 4 bases, with 15 bases left between them. This chain's CDR3 is CASSQTRAIQYEQYF. CDR3 nucleotide sequence: TGCGCCAGCAGCCAAACGCGGGCTATACAGTACGAGCAGTACTTC.

This clone was counted a single time. The chain employs TRBV5-1 and TRBJ2-7; D unresolved. Trimming stripped 7 bases from V and 0 bases from J, with 11 bases between. Germline lookup yields CDR1 SGHRS and CDR2 YFSETQ. CDR3 length: 13 amino acids. As DNA, the CDR3 is TGCGCCAGCGCGACGGGTAGCTCCTACGAGCAGTACTTC. Its protein is CASATGSSYEQYF. Variable domain in full (rest from reference TRBV5-1 and TRBJ2-7): KAGVTQTPRYLIKTRGQQVTLSCSPISGHRSVSWYQQTPGQGLQFLFEYFSETQRNKGNFPGRFSGRQFSNSRSEMNVSTLELGDSALYLCASATGSSYEQYFGPGTRLTVT.

The rearrangement links TRBV4-1 to TRBJ1-5, with 7 bases matching TRBD1. The CDR3 consists of 15 residues. Germline V gene data show CDR1 as MGHRA and CDR2 as YSYEKL. J lost 3 bases, V lost 0 bases, and 2 bases had no gene match. CDR3 sequence: CASSQEGQFNQPQHF. In DNA form, the CDR3 reads TGCGCCAGCAGCCAAGAGGGACAGTTCAATCAGCCCCAGCATTTT.

CDR3 amino acids: CASSEDRLQNIQYF. The CDR3 coding sequence is TGTGCCAGCAGTGAGGACAGACTCCAAAACATTCAGTACTTC. The J gene is TRBJ2-4, the V gene TRBV6-1; a weak D match, TRBD1 (6 bases). CDR1 is MNHNS, CDR2 SASEGT, per germline. Between the trimmed V and J ends, which lost 3 bases and 5 bases, there was a span of 11 bases. The CDR3 spans 14 residues.